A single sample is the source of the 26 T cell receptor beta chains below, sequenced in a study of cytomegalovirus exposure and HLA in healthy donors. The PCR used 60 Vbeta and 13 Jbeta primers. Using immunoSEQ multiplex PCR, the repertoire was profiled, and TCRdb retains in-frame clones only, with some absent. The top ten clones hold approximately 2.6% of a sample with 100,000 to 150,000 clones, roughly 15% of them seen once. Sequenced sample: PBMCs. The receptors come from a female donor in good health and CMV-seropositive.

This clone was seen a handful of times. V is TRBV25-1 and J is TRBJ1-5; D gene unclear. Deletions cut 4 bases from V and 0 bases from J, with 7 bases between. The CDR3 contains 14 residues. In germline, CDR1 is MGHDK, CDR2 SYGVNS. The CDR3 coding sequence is TGTGCCAGCAGTGCGGTTCATAGCAATCAGCCCCAGCATTTT. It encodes CASSAVHSNQPQHF.

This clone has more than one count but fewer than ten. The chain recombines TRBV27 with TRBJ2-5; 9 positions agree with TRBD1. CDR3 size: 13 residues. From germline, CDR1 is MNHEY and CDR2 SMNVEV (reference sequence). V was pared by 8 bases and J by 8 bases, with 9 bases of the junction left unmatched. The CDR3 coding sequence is TGTGCCAGCTCGATGACAGGGGGAATAACCCAGTACTTC. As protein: CASSMTGGITQYF.

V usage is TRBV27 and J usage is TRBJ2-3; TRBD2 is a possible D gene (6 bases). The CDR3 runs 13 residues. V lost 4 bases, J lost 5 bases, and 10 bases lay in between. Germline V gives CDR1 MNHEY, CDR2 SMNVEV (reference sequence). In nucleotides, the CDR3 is TGTGCCAGCAGTTCGGACGGGGGAGATACGCAGTATTTT. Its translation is CASSSDGGDTQYF.

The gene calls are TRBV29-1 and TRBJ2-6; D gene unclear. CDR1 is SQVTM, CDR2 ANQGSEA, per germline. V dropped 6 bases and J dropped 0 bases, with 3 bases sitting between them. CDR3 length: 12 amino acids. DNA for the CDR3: TGCAGCGTCTCCTCTGGGGCCAACGTCCTGACTTTC. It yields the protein CSVSSGANVLTF.

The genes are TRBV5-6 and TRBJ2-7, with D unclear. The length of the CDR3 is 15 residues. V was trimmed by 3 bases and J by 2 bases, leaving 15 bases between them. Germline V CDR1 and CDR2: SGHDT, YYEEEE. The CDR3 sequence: CASSSPVLIPYEQYF. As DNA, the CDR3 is TGTGCCAGCAGCTCACCGGTACTCATCCCCTACGAGCAGTACTTC. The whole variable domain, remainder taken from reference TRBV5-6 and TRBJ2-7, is DAGVTQSPTHLIKTRGQQVTLRCSPKSGHDTVSWYQQALGQGPQFIFQYYEEEERQRGNFPDRFSGHQFPNYSSELNVNALLLGDSALYLCASSSPVLIPYEQYFGPGTRLTVT.

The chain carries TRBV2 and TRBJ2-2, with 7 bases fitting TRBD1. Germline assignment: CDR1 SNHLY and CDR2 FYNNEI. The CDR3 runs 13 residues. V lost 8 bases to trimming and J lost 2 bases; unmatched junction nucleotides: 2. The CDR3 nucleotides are TGTGCCAGCCGGGACAGAAACACCGGGGAGCTGTTTTTT. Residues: CASRDRNTGELFF.

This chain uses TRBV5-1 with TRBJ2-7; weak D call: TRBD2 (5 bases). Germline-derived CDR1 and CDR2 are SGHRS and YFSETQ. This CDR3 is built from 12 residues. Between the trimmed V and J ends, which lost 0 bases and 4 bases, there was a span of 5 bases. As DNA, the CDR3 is TGCGCCAGCAGCTTGGGGAGGTACGAGCAGTACTTC. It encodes CASSLGRYEQYF.

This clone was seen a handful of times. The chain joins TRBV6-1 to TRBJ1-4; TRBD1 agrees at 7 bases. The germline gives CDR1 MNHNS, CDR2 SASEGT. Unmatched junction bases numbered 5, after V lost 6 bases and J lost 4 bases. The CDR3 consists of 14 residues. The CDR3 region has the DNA TGTGCCAGCAGGGACGGACAGGTTAATGAAAAACTGTTTTTT. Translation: CASRDGQVNEKLFF.

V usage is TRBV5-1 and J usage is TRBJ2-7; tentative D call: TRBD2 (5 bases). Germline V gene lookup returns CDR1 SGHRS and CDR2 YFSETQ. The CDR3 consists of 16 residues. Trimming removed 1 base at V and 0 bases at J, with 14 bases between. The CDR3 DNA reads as TGCGCCAGCAGCTTGTTGTCGAGCGGAATCTCCTACGAGCAGTACTTC. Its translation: CASSLLSSGISYEQYF.

The CDR3 reads CASSPKAGVGGSQYF. CDR3 sequence (DNA): TGTGCCAGCAGCCCCAAAGCGGGAGTGGGGGGATCCCAGTACTTC. The rearrangement joins TRBV4-2 to TRBJ2-5; 8 positions match TRBD2. The CDR3 totals 15 residues. Germline values: CDR1 LGHNA, CDR2 YNFKEQ. V shed 4 bases, J shed 9 bases, and the junction held 13 bases outside the gene matches.

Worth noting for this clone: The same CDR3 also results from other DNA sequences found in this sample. The CDR3, as DNA: TGCGCCAGCAGCTCGCAGGGGGCGGCATACGAGCAGTACTTC. Translated: CASSSQGAAYEQYF. The gene calls are TRBV5-1 and TRBJ2-7; 8 bases map to TRBD1. J was trimmed by 4 bases and V by 3 bases; bases with no gene match: 6. There are 14 residues in the CDR3. Germline V lookup: CDR1 SGHRS, CDR2 YFSETQ.

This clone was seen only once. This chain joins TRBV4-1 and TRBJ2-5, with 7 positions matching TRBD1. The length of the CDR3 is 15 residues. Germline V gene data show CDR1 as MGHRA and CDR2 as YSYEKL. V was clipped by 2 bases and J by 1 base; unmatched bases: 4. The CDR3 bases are TGCGCCAGCAGCCAACCGACAGGGTTCCAAGAGACCCAGTACTTC. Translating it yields CASSQPTGFQETQYF.

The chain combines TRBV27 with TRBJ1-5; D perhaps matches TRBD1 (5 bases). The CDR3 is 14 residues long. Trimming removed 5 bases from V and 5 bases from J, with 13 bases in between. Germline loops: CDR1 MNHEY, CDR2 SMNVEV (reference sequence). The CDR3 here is CASSPWGVDQPQHF. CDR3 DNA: TGTGCCAGCAGTCCCTGGGGGGTAGATCAGCCCCAGCATTTT.

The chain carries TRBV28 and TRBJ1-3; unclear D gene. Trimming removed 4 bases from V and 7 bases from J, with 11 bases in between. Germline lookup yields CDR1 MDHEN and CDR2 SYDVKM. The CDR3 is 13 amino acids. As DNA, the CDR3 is TGTGCCAGCAGTTCGGGATCGAGGAACACCATATATTTT. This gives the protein CASSSGSRNTIYF.

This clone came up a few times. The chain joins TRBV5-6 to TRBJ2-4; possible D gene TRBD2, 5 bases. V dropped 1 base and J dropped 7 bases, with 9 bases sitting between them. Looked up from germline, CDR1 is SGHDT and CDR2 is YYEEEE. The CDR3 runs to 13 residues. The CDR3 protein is CASSLRPGNIQYF. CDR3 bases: TGTGCCAGCAGCTTGAGGCCGGGGAACATTCAGTACTTC.

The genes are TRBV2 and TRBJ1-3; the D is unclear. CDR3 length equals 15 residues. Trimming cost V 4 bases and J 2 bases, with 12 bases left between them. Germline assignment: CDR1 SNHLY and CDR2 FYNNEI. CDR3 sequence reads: CASSGQAHAGNTIYF. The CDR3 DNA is TGTGCCAGCAGTGGGCAGGCCCACGCTGGAAACACCATATATTTT.

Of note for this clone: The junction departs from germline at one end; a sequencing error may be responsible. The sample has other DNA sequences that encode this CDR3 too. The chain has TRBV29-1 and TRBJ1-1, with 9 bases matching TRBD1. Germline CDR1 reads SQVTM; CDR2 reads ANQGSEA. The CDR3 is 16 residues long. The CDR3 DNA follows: TGCAGCGTTGTTCGGGCCCAGACAGGGGGAGACACTGAAGCTTTCTTC. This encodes CSVVRAQTGGDTEAFF.

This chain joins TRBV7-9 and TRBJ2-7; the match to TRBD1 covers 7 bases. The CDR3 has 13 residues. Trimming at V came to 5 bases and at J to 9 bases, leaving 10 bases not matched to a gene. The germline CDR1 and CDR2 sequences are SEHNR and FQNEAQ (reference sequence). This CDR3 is CASSPSGTEAQYF. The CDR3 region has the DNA TGTGCCAGCAGCCCTAGTGGGACAGAGGCGCAGTACTTC.

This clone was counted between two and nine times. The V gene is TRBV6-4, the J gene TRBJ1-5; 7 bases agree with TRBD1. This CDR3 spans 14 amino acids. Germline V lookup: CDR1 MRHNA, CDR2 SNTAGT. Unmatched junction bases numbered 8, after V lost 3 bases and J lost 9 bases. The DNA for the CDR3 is TGTGCCAGCAGTGATACAGGGGAGAAAGGGCCCCAGCATTTT. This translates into CASSDTGEKGPQHF.

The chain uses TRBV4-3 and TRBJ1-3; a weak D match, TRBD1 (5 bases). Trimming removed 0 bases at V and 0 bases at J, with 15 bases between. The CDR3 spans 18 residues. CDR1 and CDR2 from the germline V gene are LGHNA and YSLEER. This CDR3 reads CASSQEAFDSYSGNTIYF. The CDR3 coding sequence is TGCGCCAGCAGCCAAGAGGCGTTTGACAGTTACTCTGGAAACACCATATATTTT.

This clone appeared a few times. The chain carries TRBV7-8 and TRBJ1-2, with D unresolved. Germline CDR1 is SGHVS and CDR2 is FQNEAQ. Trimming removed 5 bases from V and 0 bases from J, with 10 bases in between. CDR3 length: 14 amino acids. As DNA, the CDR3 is TGTGCCAGCAGCCCCTCCGGGGCTAACTATGGCTACACCTTC. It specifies CASSPSGANYGYTF.

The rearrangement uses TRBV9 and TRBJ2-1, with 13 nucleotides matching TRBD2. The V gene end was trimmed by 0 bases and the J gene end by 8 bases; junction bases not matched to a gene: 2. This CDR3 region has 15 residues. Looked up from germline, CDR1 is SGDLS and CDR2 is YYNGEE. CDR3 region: CASSVVTSGRHEQFF. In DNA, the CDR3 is TGTGCCAGCAGCGTAGTGACTAGCGGGAGGCATGAGCAGTTCTTC.

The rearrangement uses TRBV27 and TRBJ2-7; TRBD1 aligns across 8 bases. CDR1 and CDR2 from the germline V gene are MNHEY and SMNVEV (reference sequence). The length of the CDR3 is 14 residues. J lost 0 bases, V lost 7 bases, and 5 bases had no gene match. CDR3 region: CASTWTGTSYEQYF. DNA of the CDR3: TGTGCCAGCACCTGGACAGGGACCTCCTACGAGCAGTACTTC.

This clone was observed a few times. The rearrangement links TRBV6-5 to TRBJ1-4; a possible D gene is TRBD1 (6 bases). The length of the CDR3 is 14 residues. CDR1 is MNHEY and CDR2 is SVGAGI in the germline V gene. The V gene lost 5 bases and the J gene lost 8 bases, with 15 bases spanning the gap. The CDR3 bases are TGTGCCAGCAGTCGGGCGGGGGGGGGCGAAAAACTGTTTTTT. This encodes CASSRAGGGEKLFF.

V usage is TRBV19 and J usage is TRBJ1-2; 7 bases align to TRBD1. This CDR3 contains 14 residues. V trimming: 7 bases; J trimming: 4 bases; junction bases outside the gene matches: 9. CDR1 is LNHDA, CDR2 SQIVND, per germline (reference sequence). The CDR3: CASIDADRVYGYTF. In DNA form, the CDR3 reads TGTGCCAGTATCGACGCAGACAGGGTCTATGGCTACACCTTC.

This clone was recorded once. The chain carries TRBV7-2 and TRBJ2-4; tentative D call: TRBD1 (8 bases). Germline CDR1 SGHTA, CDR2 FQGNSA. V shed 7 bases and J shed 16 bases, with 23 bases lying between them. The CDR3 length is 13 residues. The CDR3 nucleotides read TGTGCCAGCAACCTACAGGGGGGGGATAGTCGCTACTTC. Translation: CASNLQGGDSRYF.